The sequence of this TCR beta chain was determined in a study of PD-1 blockade in mismatch repair-deficient tumors. Background on the study: Patients had around 12 mismatch repair-deficient cancer types, all previously treated and progressing.

Profiling relied on immunoSEQ multiplex PCR, and the TCRdb table lists in-frame clones only, not all of them. The table has tens of thousands of clones, 78% seen once. Comment on this clone: Its target is not known.

Study-wide results and caveats: Tumor-resident clones, often absent from pretreatment blood, expanded after pembrolizumab and then contracted.

This CDR3 region has 13 residues. V was trimmed by 5 bases and J by 5 bases, leaving 11 bases between them. CDR1 and CDR2 from the germline V gene are SGHTA and FQGTGA. PCR or immunohistochemistry showed mismatch repair deficiency in every enrolled patient. TCR sequencing covered a few patients who responded to pembrolizumab. This chain links TRBV7-3 with TRBJ2-3; weak D call: TRBD1 (5 bases). The sequencing here drew on peripheral blood, taken 2 weeks after starting pembrolizumab. This receptor was taken from an adult with mismatch repair-deficient cancer. CDR3 DNA: TGTGCCAGCAGCCCAAGCAGGGAAGATACGCAGTATTTT. It specifies CASSPSREDTQYF. The whole variable domain, remainder taken from reference TRBV7-3 and TRBJ2-3, is GAGVSQTPSNKVTEKGKYVELRCDPISGHTALYWYRQSLGQGPEFLIYFQGTGAADDSGLPNDRFFAVRPEGSVSTLKIQRTERGDSAVYLCASSPSREDTQYFGPGTRLTVL.